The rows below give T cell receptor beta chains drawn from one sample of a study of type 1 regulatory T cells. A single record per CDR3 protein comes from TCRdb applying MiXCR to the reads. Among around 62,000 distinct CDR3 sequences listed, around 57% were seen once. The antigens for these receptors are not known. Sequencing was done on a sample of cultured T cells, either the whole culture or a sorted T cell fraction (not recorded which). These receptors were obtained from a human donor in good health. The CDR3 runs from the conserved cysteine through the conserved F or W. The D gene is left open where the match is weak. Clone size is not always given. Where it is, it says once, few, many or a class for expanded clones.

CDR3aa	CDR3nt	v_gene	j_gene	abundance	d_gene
CASKPSQVSNQPQHF	TGTGCCAGTAAACCCAGTCAGGTTAGCAATCAGCCCCAGCATTTT	TRBV19	TRBJ1-5	.	.
CASSPTISGNTIYF	TGTGCCAGCAGCCCAACGATCTCTGGAAACACCATATATTTT	TRBV13	TRBJ1-3	.	.
CASSPTGSNSGRATGGLFF	TGTGCCAGCAGCCCGACCGGCTCCAATAGCGGGAGGGCCACCGGGGGGCTGTTTTTT	TRBV3-1	TRBJ2-2	.	TRBD2
CASTEGTGAFAEKLFF	TGTGCCAGTACCGAAGGGACAGGGGCTTTTGCAGAAAAACTGTTTTTT	TRBV19	TRBJ1-4	.	TRBD1
CAISGGGGTDTQYF	TGTGCCATCAGCGGGGGAGGAGGCACAGATACGCAGTATTTT	TRBV10-3	TRBJ2-3	.	.
CASSYRDADTQYF	TGTGCCAGCAGCTACCGAGATGCAGATACGCAGTATTTT	TRBV7-3	TRBJ2-3	.	.
CASSVSLGLNVGSGANVLTF	TGTGCCAGCAGCGTTTCGTTGGGGCTGAACGTCGGGTCTGGGGCCAACGTCCTGACTTTC	TRBV9	TRBJ2-6	.	.
CAISERVGETQYF	TGTGCCATCAGTGAGAGGGTAGGGGAGACCCAGTACTTC	TRBV10-3	TRBJ2-5	.	.
CASVRAGANVLTF	TGTGCCAGCGTCCGGGCCGGGGCCAACGTCCTGACTTTC	TRBV28	TRBJ2-6	.	.
CASSPDGGSGYGYTF	TGTGCCAGCAGCCCGGACGGCGGCTCCGGCTATGGCTACACCTTC	TRBV7-2	TRBJ1-2	.	.
CASRPWTDRHYNEQFF	TGTGCCAGCAGACCCTGGACAGATCGGCACTACAATGAGCAGTTCTTC	TRBV28	TRBJ2-1	.	.
CASSEDIFTDTQYF	TGTGCCAGCAGTGAAGACATATTCACAGATACGCAGTATTTT	TRBV6-1	TRBJ2-3	.	.
CASSQGQGFQETQYF	TGTGCCAGCAGCCAGGGACAGGGGTTCCAAGAGACCCAGTACTTC	TRBV3-1	TRBJ2-5	.	TRBD1
CASSKTGTGVRSNQPQHF	TGTGCCAGCAGTAAGACCGGGACAGGGGTGAGGAGCAATCAGCCCCAGCATTTT	TRBV12-3/TRBV12-4	TRBJ1-5	.	TRBD1
CASSSRLGESSYNEQFF	TGTGCCAGCAGCTCCCGACTCGGCGAAAGCTCCTACAATGAGCAGTTCTTC	TRBV5-5	TRBJ2-1	.	.
CASSKVGAGTAKDVSGNTIYF	.	TRBV21-1	TRBJ1-3	.	.
CASSLETSGSTDTQYF	TGCGCCAGCAGCCTTGAGACTAGCGGGAGCACAGATACGCAGTATTTT	TRBV4-1	TRBJ2-3	.	TRBD2
CSARYAGGGTEAFF	TGCAGTGCTAGATATGCGGGGGGCGGCACTGAAGCTTTCTTT	TRBV20-1	TRBJ1-1	.	.
CAISGLAGVGDEQFF	TGTGCCATCAGTGGACTAGCGGGAGTAGGGGATGAGCAGTTCTTC	TRBV10-3	TRBJ2-1	.	TRBD2
CASSLLIAEQYF	TGTGCCAGCAGTCTGCTAATAGCCGAGCAGTACTTC	TRBV28	TRBJ2-7	medium-sized	.
CASSFQSGANVLTF	TGTGCCAGCAGCTTTCAATCTGGGGCCAACGTCCTGACTTTC	TRBV7-3	TRBJ2-6	.	.
CASSLTDRLLYEQYF	TGCGCCAGCAGCTTAACGGACAGACTACTCTACGAGCAGTACTTC	TRBV5-1	TRBJ2-7	.	.
CASSSGRDGAGDEQFF	TGTGCCAGCAGCTCGGGACGGGACGGGGCGGGTGATGAGCAGTTCTTC	TRBV11-2	TRBJ2-1	.	.
CASSRGDRGQETQYF	TGTGCCAGCAGCCGCGGGGATAGGGGCCAAGAGACCCAGTACTTC	TRBV5-6	TRBJ2-5	.	.
CASSYSSRGSIADTQYF	TGTGCCAGCAGTTACTCGAGCCGGGGGAGCATCGCAGATACGCAGTATTTT	TRBV6-2/TRBV6-3	TRBJ2-3	.	.
CASSPPQTRSTDTQYF	TGTGCCAGCTCACCCCCTCAGACAAGAAGCACAGATACGCAGTATTTT	TRBV18	TRBJ2-3	.	.
CASSARTVNTGELFF	TGTGCCAGCAGCGCCCGGACGGTGAACACCGGGGAGCTGTTTTTT	TRBV7-8	TRBJ2-2	.	.
CASSRTGANEKLFF	TGTGCCAGCAGCCGTACAGGGGCTAATGAAAAACTGTTTTTT	TRBV7-9	TRBJ1-4	.	TRBD1
CASSLLDFEVGTPTTYNEQFF	TGTGCCAGCAGCTTACTGGATTTTGAGGTCGGGACCCCCACTACTTACAATGAGCAGTTCTTC	TRBV11-2	TRBJ2-1	few	.
CSARGDRADNSPLHF	TGCAGTGCTAGAGGGGACAGGGCGGATAATTCACCCCTCCACTTT	TRBV20-1	TRBJ1-6	once	TRBD1
CASSVSGGGLHNEQFF	TGTGCCAGCAGCGTATCGGGGGGGGGACTCCACAATGAGCAGTTCTTC	TRBV9	TRBJ2-1	.	TRBD2
CAISPGLEVPQYF	TGTGCCATCAGTCCGGGACTAGAGGTTCCCCAGTACTTC	TRBV10-3	TRBJ2-7	once	TRBD2
CASSQDPRGRYGYTF	TGTGCCAGCAGCCAAGATCCCCGGGGGCGATATGGCTACACCTTC	TRBV3-1	TRBJ1-2	once	.
CASKVGGVAGANVLTF	TGTGCCAGCAAGGTGGGTGGGGTAGCTGGGGCCAACGTCCTGACTTTC	TRBV21-1	TRBJ2-6	.	.
CATSDSEGILWNEQFF	TGTGCCACCAGTGATTCCGAGGGCATACTGTGGAATGAGCAGTTCTTC	TRBV24-1	TRBJ2-1	few	.
CASSPQGVHGANVLTF	TGCGCCAGCAGCCCACAGGGGGTCCATGGGGCCAACGTCCTGACTTTC	TRBV5-1	TRBJ2-6	.	TRBD1
CSARDPGVTAPLHF	TGCAGTGCTAGAGATCCAGGCGTGACGGCACCCCTCCACTTT	TRBV20-1	TRBJ1-6	.	.
CASSQVGGSEQYF	TGTGCCAGCAGCCAAGTTGGGGGGAGCGAGCAGTACTTC	TRBV4-2	TRBJ2-7	.	.
CASSAPNSPLHF	TGTGCCAGCAGTGCCCCAAATTCACCCCTCCACTTT	TRBV6-1	TRBJ1-6	.	.
CASSSEGIEQFF	TGCGCCAGCAGCTCGGAGGGTATCGAGCAGTTCTTC	TRBV5-1	TRBJ2-1	.	.
CASNLQSLLGRAQGVGTDTQYF	TGTGCCAGCAATCTCCAATCCTTACTCGGGAGGGCCCAAGGCGTTGGCACAGATACGCAGTATTTT	TRBV12-3/TRBV12-4	TRBJ2-3	.	TRBD2
CASSLWAGVGDTQYF	TGTGCCAGCAGCTTATGGGCGGGAGTCGGAGATACGCAGTATTTT	TRBV7-3	TRBJ2-3	.	TRBD2
CASSLVGIEGTDTQYF	TGCGCCAGCAGCTTGGTTGGGATTGAAGGCACAGATACGCAGTATTTT	TRBV5-1	TRBJ2-3	few	.
CASSSAQTGHYNEQYF	TGTGCCAGCAGTTCCGCACAGACAGGGCACTACAACGAGCAGTACTTC	TRBV12-3/TRBV12-4	TRBJ2-7	.	TRBD1
CASSNRPRVTEKLFF	TGTGCCAGCAGCAACAGACCGAGGGTTACTGAAAAACTGTTTTTT	TRBV11-2	TRBJ1-4	.	.
CSVAGGLGEQYF	TGCAGTGTGGCGGGAGGGCTTGGCGAGCAGTACTTC	TRBV20-1	TRBJ2-7	few	TRBD2
CASRSSEAFF	TGTGCCAGCAGGTCGAGTGAAGCTTTCTTT	TRBV6-5	TRBJ1-1	.	.
CSATKGGTGGYNEQFF	TGCAGTGCCACAAAGGGGGGGACAGGGGGCTACAATGAGCAGTTCTTC	TRBV20-1	TRBJ2-1	.	TRBD1
CASSVVRTDTQYF	TGTGCCAGCAGTGTCGTTAGGACAGATACGCAGTATTTT	TRBV6-6	TRBJ2-3	.	.
CASSLAGQNIQYF	TGTGCCAGCAGTTTAGCCGGGCAAAACATTCAGTACTTC	TRBV12-3/TRBV12-4	TRBJ2-4	few	.
CSARLATMETQYF	TGCAGTGCTAGATTGGCCACAATGGAGACCCAGTACTTC	TRBV20-1	TRBJ2-5	.	.